This T cell receptor (beta chain) was sequenced during a study of identical twins (dated by TCRdb to the mid-2010s). Study-level background: TCR alpha and beta repertoires from monozygotic twins, unrelated adults of various ages and cord blood were deep-sequenced to test whether fetal clonotypes persist. To rule out contamination, the twin experiments were replicated at different times with different library preparation protocols. What the research found in general, with its limitations: Recombination models systematically underestimated out-of-frame TCR alpha sharing in monozygotic twins but agreed with sharing between unrelated individuals. Excess twin sharing in beta out-of-frame sequences was weaker because fewer shared sequences lowered the signal-to-noise ratio. Because the same donors could not be followed over many years, the conclusions depended on cross-sectional statistical analysis. Invariant T cells such as MAIT and iNKT could partly confound zero-insertion analyses, although diverse VJ usage argued against such confounding for most clonotypes. Compared with coincidental sharing between unrelated individuals, out-of-frame TCR alpha sequences shared between twins had an excess of sequences with low generation probability. Abundant cord blood beta clonotypes carried fewer insertions; young adult naive repertoires showed a weaker similar trend, while memory repertoires showed none.

Sequences LGHDT (CDR1) and YNNKEL (CDR2) are obtained from the germline V gene (reference sequence). Trimming removed 1 base from V and 2 bases from J, leaving 11 bases between the germline ends. From its cysteine to its phenylalanine, the CDR3 spans 15 amino acids. CDR3 DNA only is kept here, 45 bases in frame from base 1. This clonotype was picked up a small number of times. Its antigen remains unidentified. No per-base quality is available; no much larger clone lies one base away. The receptor library was made with 5' RACE. The sequencing machine was an Illumina HiSeq 2000. Template switching added a universal primer binding site, and the final cDNA carried a unique molecular identifier that allowed TCR cDNA molecules to be counted accurately. Specific primers in the conserved constant-segment region were used to synthesize first-strand cDNA for TCR alpha and beta chains. To control for contamination, each cDNA library was double barcoded with a SMART-Mk sample barcode plus Illumina barcodes. TruSeq adapter sequences and Illumina sample barcodes were added in two successive PCR steps. TCR alpha and beta cDNA libraries were sequenced on the Illumina HiSeq platform with custom primers. As for how the authors treated the data: Raw reads were processed with MiGEC to extract unique molecular identifiers, and MiXCR was used to determine CDR3 positions. For each individual, recombination models were inferred using an EM algorithm with the repgenHMM and IGoR tools. Shared clonotypes were analyzed with the tcR package in R, and sharing was normalized by the product of cloneset sizes. To study raw recombination free of thymic and clonal selection effects, out-of-frame nonproductive sequences were analyzed. TCRdb passed the public sequencing reads through fastp at Q25 and MiXCR, retaining productive beta sequences. Records with the same CDR3 protein are collapsed into one entry carrying the most frequent genes and DNA. None of the V and J calls come from the authors' own analysis; TCRdb made them. The sample table holds around 530,000 distinct CDR3 sequences, of which over 12% were seen once. The top ten clonotypes cover nearly 0.45% of the sample.

Every donor in the study was a healthy Caucasian. The twin cohort consisted of three pairs of female monozygotic twins, all aged about 18 to 29 years. Positive isolation kits from Invitrogen were used to isolate CD4+ and CD8+ T cell populations. These records were also assigned to another study, of yellow fever vaccine responses in identical twins. The second publication reports: According to the authors, the vaccine-induced T cell response in identical twins seemed to be partly convergent and partly specific to each individual. In identical twins, the study followed T cell clones that responded to the vaccine with precision.

The sequence joins TRBV3-1 to TRBJ1-1; confidence is insufficient to name the D gene. What was sequenced was CD4+ T cells sorted from blood. The receptor's source is a woman aged 18 to 35 in good health. The nucleotides read TGTGCCAGCAGCCAAGGGTGGCGGGCAAACACTGAAGCTTTCTTT. Its product reads: CASSQGWRANTEAFF.